The following is a T cell receptor (beta chain) sequence with its context. The data were obtained in a study of OX40 agonist ivuxolimab in advanced cancers. Germline loops: CDR1 MGHRA, CDR2 YSYEKL. The ends were cut back, 2 bases at V and 7 bases at J, with 20 bases in the middle. This CDR3 region has 16 residues. The data were produced by immunoSEQ multiplex PCR, yet TCRdb's version contains in-frame clones alone and is incomplete. The table includes some 70,000 clones, approximately 90% detected once. The chain has TRBV4-1 and TRBJ2-5, with D perhaps given as TRBD1 or TRBD2 (5 bases each). The sequences come from CD4+ or CD8+ T cells sorted from blood, collected in a trial of the OX40 agonist ivuxolimab. This sequence was found in an adult with an advanced solid tumor such as melanoma, head and neck, liver or kidney cancer. CDR3 nucleotides: TGCGCCAGCAGCCAACCCCCCGGGGCAGACCCTGGGACCCAGTACTTC. Its translation is CASSQPPGADPGTQYF.